This paragraph reports one TCR beta chain. Only in-frame clones appear in the TCRdb table, and some are missing; sequencing was by immunoSEQ multiplex PCR. The top ten clones hold approximately 1% of a sample with about 370,000 clones, around 91% of them seen once. This sample was included in a study of blood T cell repertoires in COVID-19. About the research overall: Acute-phase and convalescent COVID-19 samples originated in the United States, Italy and Spain. Sources were T cells, B-cell-depleted T cells, or PBMCs; the material itself was cDNA or gDNA.

Germline V gene sequence: CDR1 MNHEY, CDR2 SVGAGI. Trimming left V 4 bases short and J 0 bases short, with 10 bases between. The CDR3 consists of 14 residues. The sample consisted of PBMCs or T cells enriched from blood (not recorded which). The sequence was obtained from a man aged 18 to 29 who had recovered from COVID-19. The chain employs TRBV6-5 and TRBJ2-7; D possibly corresponds to TRBD2 (6 bases). The CDR3, as DNA: TGTGCCAGCAGTTCTAGGGACTTCTCCTACGAGCAGTACTTC. Translation: CASSSRDFSYEQYF.